Listed here is a single T cell receptor (beta chain). What it recognizes is unknown. Trimming took 3 bases from V and 12 from J, leaving 8 bases between them. The CDR3 loop spans 10 amino acids. The germline V gene encodes CDR1 MRHNA and CDR2 SNTAGT. This sample was taken from a study of CD8+CD57+ T cells in acquired aplastic anemia. Study as a whole: Sorted CD4+ and CD8+ cells yielded around 3.2 ug of DNA on average. Sequencing produced an average of approximately 10 million reads per healthy donor for CD4+ cells. Study-level findings and limits: Common to patients and controls were approximately 30 CD8+ CDR3 sequences. No significant difference in CD8+ Simpson's diversity was found between patients and controls.

Genomic DNA acted as the template from which TCR beta VDJ combination and CDR3 sequence profiling were carried out. Using its own MiXCR run on the reads, TCRdb lists one record per CDR3 protein. The sample gives 200,000 to 250,000 distinct CDR3 sequences, approximately 60% of which show up once; 25% to 35% is in the top ten. The receptor was derived from a human donor in good health. The sample was sorted CD4+, CD8+, or CD8+CD57+ T cells (not recorded which) from PBMCs. This sequence joins TRBV6-4 and TRBJ1-2; D is ambiguous. CDR3 coding DNA: TGTGCCAGCAGTGAGGGGAGCGACACCTTC. Protein sequence: CASSEGSDTF.